What follows is one TCR beta chain and its context. These data are taken from a study of blood T cell repertoires in COVID-19. Study information: Collection of acute and convalescent COVID-19 samples took place in the United States, Italy and Spain. PBMCs, B-cell-depleted T cells, or T cells provided the cDNA or gDNA that made up the material.

V trimming: 5 bases; J trimming: 1 base; junction bases outside the gene matches: 2. Germline V gene sequence: CDR1 LNHDA, CDR2 SQIVND (reference sequence). The CDR3 consists of 15 residues. Authors' data handling: It was from reference gene primer amplification that nucleated cell counts were estimated. Data came from immunoSEQ multiplex PCR; TCRdb stores just in-frame clones and leaves some out. That table is the source of V, J and clone size, and D and trimming were worked out from the DNA. Of over 100,000 clones listed, more than 75% are singletons. The receptor was derived from a man between 40 and 49 years old with acute or convalescent COVID-19. Sequencing was done on a sample of peripheral blood. The chain has TRBV19 and TRBJ2-6, with 7 bases fitting TRBD1. CDR3 sequence: CASSRQGSGANVLTF. The CDR3 DNA follows: TGTGCCAGTAGTCGACAGGGATCTGGGGCCAACGTCCTGACTTTC.